These 22 T cell receptor beta chains share one sample of origin, sequenced in a study of blood T cell repertoires in COVID-19. TCRdb keeps only in-frame clones here, not all; method: immunoSEQ multiplex PCR. Here the sample spans fewer than 200,000 clones, approximately 80% being singletons. Sequencing input: PBMCs or T cells enriched from blood (not recorded which). These receptor sequences come from a man aged 50 to 60 who had recovered from COVID-19.

The rearrangement uses TRBV11-2 and TRBJ2-3; 7 positions agree with TRBD1. Germline V lookup: CDR1 SGHAT, CDR2 FQNNGV. The J segment lost 2 bases and the V segment lost 8 bases, leaving 4 bases of the junction unmatched. CDR3 length: 13 residues. For the CDR3, the DNA is TGTGCCAGCCAAGGACAGGACACAGATACGCAGTATTTT. Protein product: CASQGQDTDTQYF.

This clone has more than one count but fewer than ten. The CDR3 bases are TGCAGTGCTAGTTCTAATGGCTACACCTTC. This translates into CSASSNGYTF. The gene calls are TRBV20-1 and TRBJ1-2; D is unclear. This CDR3 has 10 residues. Germline V CDR1 and CDR2: DFQATT, SNEGSKA (reference sequence). Between the trimmed V and J ends, which lost 3 bases and 6 bases, there was a span of 5 bases.

The rearrangement uses TRBV4-3 and TRBJ2-1; 8 bases fit TRBD2. V shed 1 base and J 12 bases; nucleotides not matched to a gene: 8. CDR3 length: 14 amino acids. Per germline, CDR1 LGHNA and CDR2 YSLEER. DNA for the CDR3: TGCGCCAGCAGCCAAGGACGGGGGGGCCCGGTGCAGTTCTTC. Its translation is CASSQGRGGPVQFF.

This rearrangement joins TRBV30 to TRBJ1-2; the match to TRBD1 covers 7 bases. The CDR3 runs to 11 residues. The ends lost 5 bases at V and 3 bases at J; junction bases unmatched: 0. Germline-derived CDR1 and CDR2 are GTSNPN and SVGIG (reference sequence). Here the CDR3 reads CAWQGDYGYTF. The CDR3 DNA is TGTGCCTGGCAGGGGGACTATGGCTACACCTTC.

This rearrangement joins TRBV2 to TRBJ2-3; perhaps TRBD2 as D (6 bases). The V and J ends lost 6 bases and 0 bases respectively, with 10 bases between them. Germline V gene lookup returns CDR1 SNHLY and CDR2 FYNNEI. This CDR3 spans 14 amino acids. The CDR3 protein is CASRSSGSTDTQYF. CDR3 in DNA: TGTGCCAGCAGGAGTAGCGGAAGCACAGATACGCAGTATTTT.

V gene TRBV5-1 combines with J gene TRBJ2-2; no definite D call. Germline V gene sequence: CDR1 SGHRS, CDR2 YFSETQ. The germline V and J ends were trimmed by 2 bases and 0 bases, with 8 bases remaining between them. The CDR3 loop spans 15 amino acids. The CDR3 region is CASSLVQANTGELFF. CDR3 in DNA: TGCGCCAGCAGCTTAGTGCAGGCGAACACCGGGGAGCTGTTTTTT.

The V gene is TRBV4-1, the J gene TRBJ1-6; D call uncertain. V lost 0 bases and J lost 4, with 10 bases in between. The CDR3 contains 16 residues. Germline V lookup: CDR1 MGHRA, CDR2 YSYEKL. CDR3 sequence reads: CASSQEGGFYNSPLHF. As DNA, the CDR3 is TGCGCCAGCAGCCAAGAGGGAGGTTTTTATAATTCACCCCTCCACTTT.

This rearrangement joins TRBV24-1 to TRBJ2-3; no clear D. From germline, CDR1 is KGHDR and CDR2 SFDVKD. The CDR3 is 11 residues long. V shed 9 bases and J shed 3 bases, with 6 bases lying between them. This chain's CDR3 is CATSLTDTQYF. CDR3 coding DNA: TGTGCCACCTCACTGACAGATACGCAGTATTTT.

This rearrangement joins TRBV5-5 to TRBJ2-3; D may be TRBD2 (6 bases). V lost 2 bases and J lost 6, with 10 bases in between. This CDR3 region has 13 residues. Germline loops: CDR1 SGHKS, CDR2 YYEKEE (reference sequence). CDR3 sequence (DNA): TGTGCCAGCAGCTTAGCTGGAGGGGATACGCAGTATTTT. This sequence encodes CASSLAGGDTQYF.

The V gene is TRBV5-5, the J gene TRBJ2-7; 12 nucleotides match TRBD2. J gave up 4 bases and V 4 bases, and 6 bases lay outside the gene matches. The CDR3 is 15 residues long. CDR1 is SGHKS, CDR2 YYEKEE, per germline (reference sequence). Here the CDR3 reads CASSHEGLAGYEQYF. Here the CDR3 DNA reads TGTGCCAGCAGCCATGAGGGACTAGCGGGTTACGAGCAGTACTTC.

The chain joins TRBV7-9 to TRBJ1-6; D is undetermined. V was trimmed by 6 bases and J by 0 bases, leaving 6 bases between them. The germline gives CDR1 SEHNR, CDR2 FQNEAQ (reference sequence). The CDR3 is made up of 14 amino acids. In DNA form, the CDR3 reads TGTGCCAGCAGAGAGAGCTCCTATAATTCACCCCTCCACTTT. As protein: CASRESSYNSPLHF.

V usage is TRBV4-1 and J usage is TRBJ1-1; D might be TRBD1 (5 bases). Deletions cut 3 bases from V and 7 bases from J, with 12 bases between. The CDR3 sequence is 13 residues long. Germline-derived CDR1 and CDR2 are MGHRA and YSYEKL. The CDR3 loop is CASSHDGGDEAFF. The DNA of the CDR3 is TGCGCCAGCAGCCATGACGGAGGGGATGAAGCTTTCTTT.

This chain links TRBV7-2 with TRBJ2-5; 11 bases align to TRBD1. With V trimmed by 6 bases and J by 5 bases, 11 bases remained unmatched. The CDR3 is 16 residues long. Germline CDR1 and CDR2: SGHTA and FQGNSA. CDR3: CASSVTRTGGVETQYF. DNA for the CDR3: TGTGCCAGCAGTGTGACTAGGACAGGGGGCGTCGAGACCCAGTACTTC. Full variable domain (outside the CDR3, taken from reference TRBV7-2 and TRBJ2-5): GAGVSQSPSNKVTEKGKDVELRCDPISGHTALYWYRQSLGQGLEFLIYFQGNSAPDKSGLPSDRFSAERTGGSVSTLTIQRTQQEDSAVYLCASSVTRTGGVETQYFGPGTRLLVL.

The CDR3 protein is CASRPGRTSINEQFF. The CDR3 nucleotides read TGTGCCAGCAGGCCGGGGAGGACATCAATAAATGAGCAGTTCTTC. V usage is TRBV6-6 and J usage is TRBJ2-1; D might be TRBD2 (6 bases). The CDR3 has 15 amino acids. Germline-derived CDR1 and CDR2 are MNHNY and SVGAGI (reference sequence). Trimming stripped 6 bases from V and 7 bases from J, with 19 bases between.

The DNA for the CDR3 is TGCGCCAGCAGCCAAGATCTAGCGGGGGGCCCAGATACGCAGTATTTT. Its translation is CASSQDLAGGPDTQYF. The chain combines TRBV4-3 with TRBJ2-3; TRBD2 matches at 11 bases. J was trimmed by 4 bases and V by 0 bases; bases with no gene match: 3. Looked up from germline, CDR1 is LGHNA and CDR2 is YSLEER. CDR3 length: 16 residues.

This clone has just one count. The V and J genes are TRBV3-1 (or the pseudogene TRBV3-2) and TRBJ2-1, with TRBD1 matching over 8 bases. This CDR3 is built from 14 residues. J gave up 6 bases and V 1 base, and 2 bases lay outside the gene matches. The germline gives CDR1 LGHDT, CDR2 YNNKEL (reference sequence). CDR3 sequence reads: CASSQGQGPNEQFF. CDR3 DNA: TGTGCCAGCAGCCAAGGACAGGGGCCCAATGAGCAGTTCTTC.

This chain links TRBV27 with TRBJ1-4; D uncertain. CDR1 and CDR2 (germline): MNHEY, SMNVEV (reference sequence). V was pared by 4 bases and J by 6 bases, with 9 bases between. This CDR3 is 13 amino acids long. The CDR3 region is CASSSLLYEKLFF. CDR3 in DNA: TGTGCCAGCAGTTCTCTCCTTTATGAAAAACTGTTTTTT.

The chain recombines TRBV9 with TRBJ1-1, with D unclear. Germline CDR1 SGDLS, CDR2 YYNGEE. The CDR3 is 13 residues long. Trimming left V 3 bases short and J 2 bases short, with 8 bases between. The CDR3 loop reads CASSADINTEAFF. CDR3 nucleotides: TGTGCCAGCAGCGCTGACATAAACACTGAAGCTTTCTTT.

The V call is TRBV7-2, the J call TRBJ1-2, with 7 bases identical to TRBD1. There are 15 residues in the CDR3. Germline-derived CDR1 and CDR2 are SGHTA and FQGNSA. The junction had 6 bases not matched to a gene; V was cut back by 4 bases and J by 1 base. The CDR3 nucleotides read TGTGCCAGCAGCTCAAGCCGGGACAGTAACTATGGCTACACCTTC. Its translation: CASSSSRDSNYGYTF.

The chain has TRBV3-1 (or the pseudogene TRBV3-2) and TRBJ1-3; D may be TRBD1 (6 bases). In germline, CDR1 is LGHDT, CDR2 YNNKEL (reference sequence). V was pared by 4 bases and J by 4 bases, with 17 bases between. The CDR3 spans 16 residues. In DNA form, the CDR3 reads TGTGCCAGCAGCCCTAAGGGCAGGGGTGCGGGAAACACCATATATTTT. Amino acids: CASSPKGRGAGNTIYF.

The chain uses TRBV3-1 (or the pseudogene TRBV3-2) and TRBJ1-3; the match to TRBD1 covers 10 bases. J was trimmed by 1 base and V by 1 base; bases with no gene match: 7. The length of the CDR3 is 18 residues. Germline-derived CDR1 and CDR2 are LGHDT and YNNKEL (reference sequence). CDR3 amino acids: CASSQVGTGARSGNTIYF. As DNA, the CDR3 is TGTGCCAGCAGCCAAGTGGGGACAGGGGCCAGATCTGGAAACACCATATATTTT.

The CDR3 sequence: CASSVAALAGNTIYF. CDR3 coding DNA: TGTGCCAGCAGCGTAGCTGCCCTGGCCGGAAACACCATATATTTT. The rearrangement links TRBV9 to TRBJ1-3; D unresolved. V lost 0 bases and J lost 4, with 11 bases in between. Germline CDR1 and CDR2: SGDLS and YYNGEE. The CDR3 loop spans 15 amino acids.